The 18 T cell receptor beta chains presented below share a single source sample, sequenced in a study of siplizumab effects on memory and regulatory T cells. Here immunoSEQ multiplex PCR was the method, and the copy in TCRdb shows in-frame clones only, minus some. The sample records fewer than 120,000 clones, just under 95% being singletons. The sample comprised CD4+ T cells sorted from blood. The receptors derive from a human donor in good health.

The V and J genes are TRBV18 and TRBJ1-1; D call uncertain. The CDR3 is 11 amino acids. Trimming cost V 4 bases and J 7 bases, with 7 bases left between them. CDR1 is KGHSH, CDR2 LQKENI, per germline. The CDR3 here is CASSLMNEAFF. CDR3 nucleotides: TGTGCCAGCTCACTTATGAATGAAGCTTTCTTT. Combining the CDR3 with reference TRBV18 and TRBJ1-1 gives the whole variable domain NAGVMQNPRHLVRRRGQEARLRCSPMKGHSHVYWYRQLPEEGLKFMVYLQKENIIDESGMPKERFSAEFPKEGPSILRIQQVVRGDSAAYFCASSLMNEAFFGQGTRLTVV.

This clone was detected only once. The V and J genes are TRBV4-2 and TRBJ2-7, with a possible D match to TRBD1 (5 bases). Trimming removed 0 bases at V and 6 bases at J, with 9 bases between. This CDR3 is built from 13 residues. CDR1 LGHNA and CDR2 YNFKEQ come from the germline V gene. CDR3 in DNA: TGTGCCAGCAGCCAAGATGTAGGGGCCGAGCAGTACTTC. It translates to CASSQDVGAEQYF.

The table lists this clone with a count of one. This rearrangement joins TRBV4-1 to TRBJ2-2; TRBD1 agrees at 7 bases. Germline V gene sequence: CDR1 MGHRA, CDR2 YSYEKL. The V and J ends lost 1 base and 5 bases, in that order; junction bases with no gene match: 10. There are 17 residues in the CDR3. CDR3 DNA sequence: TGCGCCAGCAGCCAAGCCCGGGACAGCCTCGTAACCGGGGAGCTGTTTTTT. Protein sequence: CASSQARDSLVTGELFF.

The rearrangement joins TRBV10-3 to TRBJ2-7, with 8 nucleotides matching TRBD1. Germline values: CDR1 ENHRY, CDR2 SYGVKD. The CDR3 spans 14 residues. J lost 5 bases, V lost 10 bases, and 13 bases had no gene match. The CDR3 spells CATLSRDRLDEQYF. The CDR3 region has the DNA TGTGCCACCCTAAGTCGGGACAGGTTGGACGAGCAGTACTTC.

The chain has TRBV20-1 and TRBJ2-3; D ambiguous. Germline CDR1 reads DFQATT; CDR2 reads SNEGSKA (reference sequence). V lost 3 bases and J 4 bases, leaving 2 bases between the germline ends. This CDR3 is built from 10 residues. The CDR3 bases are TGCAGTGCTAGCCCAGATACGCAGTATTTT. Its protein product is CSASPDTQYF.

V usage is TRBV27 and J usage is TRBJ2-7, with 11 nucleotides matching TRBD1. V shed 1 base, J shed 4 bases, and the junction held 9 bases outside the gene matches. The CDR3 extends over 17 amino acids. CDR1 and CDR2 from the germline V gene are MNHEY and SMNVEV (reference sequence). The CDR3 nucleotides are TGTGCCAGCAGTTTATTGGGGTTGAGGGACAGGGGGTACGAGCAGTACTTC. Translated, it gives CASSLLGLRDRGYEQYF.

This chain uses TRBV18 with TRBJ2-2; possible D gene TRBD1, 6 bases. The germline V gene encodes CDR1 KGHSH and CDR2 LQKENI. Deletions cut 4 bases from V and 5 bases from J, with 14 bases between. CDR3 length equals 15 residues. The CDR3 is CASSRQDPNTGELFF. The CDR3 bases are TGTGCCAGCTCACGACAGGACCCAAATACCGGGGAGCTGTTTTTT.

CDR3 sequence reads: CASSPGGGFYGYTF. CDR3 nucleotide sequence: TGTGCCAGTAGTCCCGGGGGGGGCTTCTATGGCTACACCTTC. The J gene is TRBJ1-2, the V gene TRBV28, with TRBD1 as a possible D gene (6 bases). The CDR3 is 14 residues long. The germline V gene has CDR1 MDHEN and CDR2 SYDVKM. V lost 9 bases, J lost 4 bases, and 18 bases lay in between.

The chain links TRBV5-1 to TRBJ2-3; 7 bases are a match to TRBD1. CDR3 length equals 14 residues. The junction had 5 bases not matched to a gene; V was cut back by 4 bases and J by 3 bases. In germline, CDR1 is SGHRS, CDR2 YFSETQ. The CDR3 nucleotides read TGCGCCAGCAGCGAGGGGGCGCAGACAGATACGCAGTATTTT. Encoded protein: CASSEGAQTDTQYF.

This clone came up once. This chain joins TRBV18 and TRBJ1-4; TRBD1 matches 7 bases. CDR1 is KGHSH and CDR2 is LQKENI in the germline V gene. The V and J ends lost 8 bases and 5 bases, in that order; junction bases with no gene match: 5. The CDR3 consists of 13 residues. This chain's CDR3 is CASTDRLNEKLFF. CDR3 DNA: TGTGCCAGCACGGACAGGTTGAATGAAAAACTGTTTTTT.

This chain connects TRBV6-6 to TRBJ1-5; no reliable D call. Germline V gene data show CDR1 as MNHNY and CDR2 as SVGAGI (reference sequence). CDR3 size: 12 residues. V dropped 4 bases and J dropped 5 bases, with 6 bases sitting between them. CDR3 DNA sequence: TGTGCCAGCAGTTCCTCGGATCAGCCCCAGCATTTT. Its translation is CASSSSDQPQHF.

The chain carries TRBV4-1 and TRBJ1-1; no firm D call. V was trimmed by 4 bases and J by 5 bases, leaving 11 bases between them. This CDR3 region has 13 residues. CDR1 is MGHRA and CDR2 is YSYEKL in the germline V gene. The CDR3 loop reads CASSPLGLTEAFF. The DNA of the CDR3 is TGCGCCAGCAGCCCCCTGGGGTTAACTGAAGCTTTCTTT.

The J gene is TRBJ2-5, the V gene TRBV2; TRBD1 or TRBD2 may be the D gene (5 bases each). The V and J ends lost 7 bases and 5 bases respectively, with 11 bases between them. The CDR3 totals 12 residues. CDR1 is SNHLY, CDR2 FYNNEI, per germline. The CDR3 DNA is TGTGCCAGCACCGGGGCCGGGGAGACCCAGTACTTC. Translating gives CASTGAGETQYF.

CDR3 DNA sequence: TGTGCCAGCACCAGAGACGATGGAGAGACCCAGTACTTC. Translated: CASTRDDGETQYF. V and J are TRBV2 and TRBJ2-5; D remains ambiguous. CDR1 SNHLY and CDR2 FYNNEI come from the germline V gene. V was trimmed by 7 bases and J by 4 bases, leaving 13 bases between them. This CDR3 is 13 amino acids long.

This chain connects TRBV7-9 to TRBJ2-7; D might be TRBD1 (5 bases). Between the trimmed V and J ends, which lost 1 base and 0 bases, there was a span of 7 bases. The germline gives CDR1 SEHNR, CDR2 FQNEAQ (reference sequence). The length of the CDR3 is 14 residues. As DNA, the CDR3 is TGTGCCAGCAGCTTAGGTGACAGCTCCTACGAGCAGTACTTC. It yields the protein CASSLGDSSYEQYF.

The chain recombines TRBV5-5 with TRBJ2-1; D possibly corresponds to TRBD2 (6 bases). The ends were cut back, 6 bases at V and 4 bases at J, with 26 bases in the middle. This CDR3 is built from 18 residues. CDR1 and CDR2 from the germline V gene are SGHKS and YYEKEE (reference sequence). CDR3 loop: CASTKSGGELGQYNEQFF. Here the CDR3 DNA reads TGTGCCAGCACCAAATCCGGGGGAGAGCTCGGCCAGTACAATGAGCAGTTCTTC.

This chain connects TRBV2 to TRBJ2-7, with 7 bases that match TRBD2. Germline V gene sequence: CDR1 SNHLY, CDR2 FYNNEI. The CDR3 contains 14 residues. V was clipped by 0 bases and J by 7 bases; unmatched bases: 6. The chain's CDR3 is CASSEANGRREQYF. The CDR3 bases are TGTGCCAGCAGTGAAGCGAACGGGAGGAGAGAGCAGTACTTC. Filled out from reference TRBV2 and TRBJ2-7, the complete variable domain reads EPEVTQTPSHQVTQMGQEVILRCVPISNHLYFYWYRQILGQKVEFLVSFYNNEISEKSEIFDDQFSVERPDGSNFTLKIRSTKLEDSAMYFCASSEANGRREQYFGPGTRLTVT.

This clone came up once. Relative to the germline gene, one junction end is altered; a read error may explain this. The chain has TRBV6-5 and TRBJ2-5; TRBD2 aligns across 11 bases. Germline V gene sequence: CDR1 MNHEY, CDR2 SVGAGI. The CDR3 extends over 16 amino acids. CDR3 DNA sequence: TGTGCCAGCAGATACTCTAGCGGGGGGCTCCAAGAGACCCAGTACTTC. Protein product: CASRYSSGGLQETQYF.